Listed below are T cell receptor beta chains from one sample, sequenced in a study of control samples from healthy donors and cancer patients. The protocol was immunoSEQ multiplex PCR, while the TCRdb copy is restricted to in-frame clones and leaves out a portion. Among around 120,000 clones listed, more than 70% were seen once. Sequenced: blood. These receptor sequences come from a man aged 35-49 years in good health. CDR3s include the opening cysteine and the closing phenylalanine or tryptophan. Each record gives: V gene, clone size, D gene, J gene, CDR3 DNA, CDR3 protein. D genes are given only for firm matches. Only some rows state a clone size, as once, few, many or a class for expanded clones.

TRBV10-3	.	TRBD1	TRBJ2-1	TGTGCCATCAGCCAGGGGGCATGGGAGCAGTTCTTC	CAISQGAWEQFF
TRBV3-1/TRBV3-2	once	TRBD2	TRBJ2-5	TGTGCCAGCAGCCAAGATGCGGGAGGCCCCCGGGAGACCCAGTACTTC	CASSQDAGGPRETQYF
TRBV2	.	.	TRBJ2-5	TGTGCCAGCAGTGCCGAGGGGAGAGAGACCCAGTACTTC	CASSAEGRETQYF
TRBV29-1	.	TRBD1	TRBJ1-1	TGCAGCTATTACAGGGGGGACACTGAAGCTTTCTTT	CSYYRGDTEAFF
TRBV2	.	.	TRBJ1-6	TGTGCCAGCAGTGAATCACAGGGACGTTCACCCCTCCACTTT	CASSESQGRSPLHF
TRBV30	.	.	TRBJ1-3	TGTGCCTGGAGGGCACAGGACTCTGGAAACACCATATATTTT	CAWRAQDSGNTIYF
TRBV9	few	TRBD1	TRBJ2-5	TGTGCCAGCAGCGTAGCCAGGGGGCAGGAGACCCAGTACTTC	CASSVARGQETQYF
TRBV6-5	.	.	TRBJ2-6	TGTGCCAGCAGTTATGGATTGGCTGGGGCCAACGTCCTGACTTTC	CASSYGLAGANVLTF
TRBV9	.	.	TRBJ1-3	TGTGCCAGCAGCATGCACAGACTCCCTGGAAACACCATATATTTT	CASSMHRLPGNTIYF
TRBV7-2	.	.	TRBJ2-2	TGTGCCAGCAGCTCCGGGACACCTACCGGGGAGCTGTTTTTT	CASSSGTPTGELFF
TRBV4-2	.	.	TRBJ2-3	TGTGCCAGCAGCCAAGATTCTTACACAGATACGCAGTATTTT	CASSQDSYTDTQYF
TRBV30	.	TRBD2	TRBJ2-2	TGTGCCTGGAGTCCCCTCGGGGGGGCCAACACCGGGGAGCTGTTTTTT	CAWSPLGGANTGELFF
TRBV5-1	.	.	TRBJ1-4	TGCGCCAGCAGCTTGGGAAGGGGAGACGAAAAACTGTTTTTT	CASSLGRGDEKLFF
TRBV3-1/TRBV3-2	.	.	TRBJ2-7	TGTGCCAGCAGCCAAGGCGACAGAGCCATCTACGAGCAGTACTTC	CASSQGDRAIYEQYF
TRBV6-2/TRBV6-3	.	.	TRBJ1-4	TGTGCCAGCAGTATATCGGCAGAGTTTAATGAAAAACTGTTTTTT	CASSISAEFNEKLFF
TRBV7-3	.	.	TRBJ2-5	TGTGCGAGCTCAAAGGGAGGGGGCGTGGAGACCCAGTACTTC	CASSKGGGVETQYF
TRBV28	.	.	TRBJ1-5	TGTGCCAGCAGCCGGAAGATGCGCAATCAGCCCCAGCATTTT	CASSRKMRNQPQHF
TRBV7-6	.	.	TRBJ2-3	TGTGCCAGCAGACTTCTAGCAGCTAGCACAGATACGCAGTATTTT	CASRLLAASTDTQYF
TRBV19	.	.	TRBJ1-6	TGTGCCAGTAGTATCGGTCAGGGCAATTCACCCCTCCACTTT	CASSIGQGNSPLHF
TRBV10-3	.	.	TRBJ2-3	TGTGCCATCGCGGCTAGCCCGGCAGATACGCAGTATTTT	CAIAASPADTQYF
TRBV30	.	.	TRBJ1-2	TGTGCCTGGAGTGTACACGGGTCAGGGCCTAACTATGGCTACACCTTC	CAWSVHGSGPNYGYTF
TRBV10-2	.	.	TRBJ1-2	TGCGCCAGCAGTGAGGTGGTCGGGAACTATGGCTACACCTTC	CASSEVVGNYGYTF
TRBV7-2	.	.	TRBJ1-5	TGTGCCAGCAGCTTGAAGCCTTATAGCAATCAGCCCCAGCATTTT	CASSLKPYSNQPQHF
TRBV5-4	.	.	TRBJ1-1	TGTGCCAGCAGCTCCCGATCGATGAACACTGAAGCTTTCTTT	CASSSRSMNTEAFF
TRBV5-1	.	.	TRBJ1-1	TGCGCCAGCAGCTTGTCACAGATTGGCACTGAAGCTTTCTTT	CASSLSQIGTEAFF
TRBV6-6	once	TRBD2	TRBJ2-1	TGTGCCAGCATCGGGGGGACCGGCGGGCGGGGGTTCTTC	CASIGGTGGRGFF
TRBV21-1	.	.	TRBJ2-7	TGTGCCAGCAGCGCGCCAGTTGCTAGCGGGGGGGACTGCCACGAGCAGTACTTC	CASSAPVASGGDCHEQYF
TRBV2	few	TRBD1	TRBJ1-5	TGTGCCAGCAGTATACGACAGGGGGGCAATCAGCCCCAGCATTTT	CASSIRQGGNQPQHF
TRBV5-8	.	.	TRBJ1-6	TGTGCCAGCAGCAAGACAGCGCGGTCACCCCTCCACTTT	CASSKTARSPLHF
TRBV7-3	.	TRBD1	TRBJ1-1	TGTGCCAGCAGCGCGGTTCAGGGGGCGCGGGAAGCTTTCTTT	CASSAVQGAREAFF
TRBV7-6	.	.	TRBJ1-6	TGTGCCAGCAGCTTAGAGGCGAGTTCACCCCTCCACTTT	CASSLEASSPLHF
TRBV9	.	.	TRBJ1-3	TGTGCCAGCAGCTCCAGGGGAATTGAAAACACCATATATTTT	CASSSRGIENTIYF
TRBV7-2	.	TRBD2	TRBJ2-4	TGTGCCAGCAGCCTTAGCGGGGGGGCGATAGCCAAAAACATTCAGTACTTC	CASSLSGGAIAKNIQYF
TRBV19	few	TRBD1	TRBJ1-2	TGTGCCAGTAGTAGCGGACAGGGCAATGGCTACACCTTC	CASSSGQGNGYTF
TRBV19	.	TRBD1	TRBJ2-2	TGTGCCAGTAGTACACAGGACAGGATCGGGGAGCTGTTTTTT	CASSTQDRIGELFF
TRBV6-1	.	TRBD1	TRBJ2-7	TGTGCCAGCAGTGAAGAAGGACAGGGGTCCTACGAGCAGTACTTC	CASSEEGQGSYEQYF
TRBV4-1	.	.	TRBJ2-2	TGCGCCAGCAGCCCTCAAGGTGGGGGCATATCAACCGGGGAGCTGTTTTTT	CASSPQGGGISTGELFF
TRBV5-1	.	TRBD1	TRBJ2-7	TGCGCCAGCAGCGCCCGGGACAGCCGATACGAGCAGTACTTC	CASSARDSRYEQYF
TRBV5-6	.	.	TRBJ1-1	TGTGCCAGCAACCCGGGGGGGTTGAACACTGAAGCTTTCTTT	CASNPGGLNTEAFF
TRBV19	.	TRBD2	TRBJ2-7	TGTGCCAGTAGTTCGGTAGGACTAGCGGGGGGACACCACTCCTACGAGCAGTACTTC	CASSSVGLAGGHHSYEQYF